These 9 T cell receptor beta chains were all obtained from the same sample, sequenced in a study of technical replicates of blood from four donors. Sequencing used immunoSEQ multiplex PCR; TCRdb keeps in-frame clones, though not all of them. The repertoire has about 83,000 clones, just over 95% of them found once; the top ten carry about 0.31%. Material for sequencing was T cells isolated from PBMCs. The receptors originated from a human donor in good health.

As DNA, the CDR3 is TGTGCCAGCAGCTTTATGACAGGGACCTCGTCCACTGAAGCTTTCTTT. Residues: CASSFMTGTSSTEAFF. The chain uses TRBV5-6 and TRBJ1-1; 7 nucleotides match TRBD1. The V gene end was trimmed by 2 bases and the J gene end by 4 bases; junction bases not matched to a gene: 11. The germline gives CDR1 SGHDT, CDR2 YYEEEE. The CDR3 is 16 amino acids.

The V and J genes are TRBV10-3 and TRBJ2-7; no firm D call. CDR1 and CDR2 (germline): ENHRY, SYGVKD. CDR3 length: 15 residues. V was cut by 0 bases and J by 3 bases, with 12 bases left in between. The CDR3, as DNA: TGTGCCATCAGTGAGTCGAGCGCGGAGTTCTACGAGCAGTACTTC. This encodes CAISESSAEFYEQYF.

The gene calls are TRBV18 and TRBJ1-2, with TRBD1 matching 7 bases. V lost 4 bases and J lost 7; bases outside the gene matches: 12. The CDR3 is made up of 15 amino acids. Germline V gene data show CDR1 as KGHSH and CDR2 as LQKENI. CDR3 sequence reads: CASSQIGTEDRGYTF. CDR3 bases: TGTGCCAGCTCACAAATTGGGACAGAGGACCGTGGCTACACCTTC.

CDR3 amino acids: CASSTRPNPNSGANVLTF. DNA of the CDR3: TGTGCCAGTTCGACTAGACCCAATCCCAACTCTGGGGCCAACGTCCTGACTTTC. The chain recombines TRBV19 with TRBJ2-6; D may be TRBD2 (6 bases). Germline lookup yields CDR1 LNHDA and CDR2 SQIVND (reference sequence). Trimming removed 8 bases from V and 0 bases from J, with 20 bases in between. The CDR3 runs to 18 residues.

The sample holds one count of this clone. This chain uses TRBV9 with TRBJ2-3; 9 bases agree with TRBD2. CDR1 is SGDLS, CDR2 YYNGEE, per germline. Trimming at V came to 4 bases and at J to 4 bases, leaving 10 bases not matched to a gene. The CDR3 loop spans 16 amino acids. CDR3 DNA sequence: TGTGCCAGCAGCCCTCCCGGCGGGAGGGCCTCAGATACGCAGTATTTT. Translating gives CASSPPGGRASDTQYF. The variable domain in full, with the rest retrieved from reference TRBV9 and TRBJ2-3, is DSGVTQTPKHLITATGQRVTLRCSPRSGDLSVYWYQQSLDQGLQFLIQYYNGEERAKGNILERFSAQQFPDLHSELNLSSLELGDSALYFCASSPPGGRASDTQYFGPGTRLTVL.

The genes are TRBV7-2 and TRBJ1-5; D is unclear. The CDR3 is made up of 14 amino acids. Trimming took 5 bases from V and 1 from J, leaving 9 bases between them. Germline V gives CDR1 SGHTA, CDR2 FQGNSA. CDR3 amino acids: CASSTGLSNQPQHF. The CDR3 coding sequence is TGTGCCAGCAGCACCGGTCTAAGCAATCAGCCCCAGCATTTT.

This chain uses TRBV2 with TRBJ1-5, with 7 bases aligning to TRBD1. The CDR3 extends over 15 amino acids. CDR1 and CDR2 (germline): SNHLY, FYNNEI. J was trimmed by 0 bases and V by 4 bases; bases with no gene match: 3. CDR3 region: CASSGQGYSNQPQHF. The CDR3 DNA follows: TGTGCCAGCAGTGGACAGGGTTATAGCAATCAGCCCCAGCATTTT.

The rearrangement uses TRBV2 and TRBJ1-2; TRBD1 matches at 9 bases. The CDR3 is 17 residues long. Germline V lookup: CDR1 SNHLY, CDR2 FYNNEI. Losses at the gene ends were 7 bases for V and 3 bases for J; bases not matched to a gene: 15. CDR3 DNA: TGTGCCAGCAACGAGGGGACAGGGCGGCCCTCATACTATGGCTACACCTTC. It encodes CASNEGTGRPSYYGYTF.

This chain links TRBV6-5 with TRBJ1-2; the match to TRBD1 covers 9 bases. In germline, CDR1 is MNHEY, CDR2 SVGAGI. The CDR3 has 11 amino acids. The V and J ends lost 6 bases and 11 bases, in that order; junction bases with no gene match: 4. CDR3 amino acids: CASRTGGEYTF. CDR3 nucleotides: TGTGCCAGCAGAACAGGGGGCGAATACACCTTC.